This T cell receptor beta chain originates from a study of blood T cell repertoires in COVID-19 (TCRdb year 2020). Some background on the complete study: Samples from collaborators originated in the United States, Italy and Spain and spanned both the acute and convalescent phases of COVID-19. The repertoires were made available in a free public database intended to serve as a resource for research on the immune response to SARS-CoV-2. Deeply sampled blood TCRbeta repertoires from subjects exposed to, actively infected with, or recovered from COVID-19 were included in the dataset. Where available, HLA class I and class II types were obtained from metadata supplied by the sample provider rather than from assay-based typing. The samples were drawn from the first 160 participants of the ongoing ImmuneRACE study and from 1,254 subjects provided by 6 global collaborators. The material from the prospective study consisted of cDNA or gDNA derived from T cells, B-cell-depleted T cells, or PBMCs. Sample metadata almost always included a de-identified subject ID, COVID-19 status, age in years and sex.

The investigation overall reported the following: How much clinical and demographic metadata was included differed by source and by participant, and the metadata was provided uncurated.

At the junction V is shortened by 4 bases and J by 4 bases, with 6 bases in between. Reading from cysteine to phenylalanine, the CDR3 counts 12 amino acids. Only CDR3 DNA remains: 36 bases, in frame from the first base. As encoded in the germline V gene, CDR1 is KGHDR while CDR2 is SFDVKD. The immunoSEQ Assay, a bias-controlled multiplex PCR, was used to amplify TCRbeta CDR3 regions from genomic DNA. Regarding the original processing steps: Nucleated cell counts per sample were estimated from amplification of reference gene primers within the assay. Sequence reads were collapsed and filtered to measure the absolute abundance of every unique TCRbeta CDR3 rearrangement. Productive Simpson clonality was computed per sample as the square root of Simpson's diversity index over productive rearrangements. Sourced from immuneACCESS, this table was stored by TCRdb with only in-frame sequences that have V and J called. A share of the clones is absent; for the studies checked, an unresolved V gene accounts for under half, and the remainder has no known explanation. V, J and clone size were drawn from that table, and D and trimming were deduced from the DNA. The sample includes some 300,000 clones, with 70% to 90% observed a single time. The ten largest make up approximately 7% of the sample.

Another Seattle source contributed samples from volunteer blood donors who had recovered from COVID-19. Whole blood was collected in K2EDTA tubes by collaborating institutions according to the institutions' own protocols. For TCRbeta analysis, collaborators shipped samples as frozen whole blood, isolated PBMCs, or DNA extracted from either of those sample types. This clone has more than one count but fewer than ten. It has no known antigen specificity. No much larger clone exists at a distance of one base, and base qualities are not known. This TCR was recovered from a woman younger than 45 who had recovered from COVID-19. The chain was built from TRBV24-1 and TRBJ1-2, with the identity of the D gene unclear. The sequencing sample was made of peripheral blood. The CDR3: CATSERGYGYTF. The bases read TGTGCCACCAGTGAACGGGGCTATGGCTACACCTTC.